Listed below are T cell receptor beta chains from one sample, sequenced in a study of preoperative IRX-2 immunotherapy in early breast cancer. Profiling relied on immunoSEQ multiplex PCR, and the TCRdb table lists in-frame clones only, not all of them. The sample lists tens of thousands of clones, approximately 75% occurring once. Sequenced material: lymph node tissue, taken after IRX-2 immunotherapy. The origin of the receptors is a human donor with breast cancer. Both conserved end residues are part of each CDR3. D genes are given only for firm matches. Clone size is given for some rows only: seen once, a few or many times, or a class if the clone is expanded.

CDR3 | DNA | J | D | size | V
CSARGRSNTGELFF | TGCAGCGCCCGGGGCAGGTCGAACACCGGGGAGCTGTTTTTT | TRBJ2-2 | NA | NA | TRBV29-1
CASSFRDRGSTEAFF | TGTGCCAGCAGTTTTCGGGACAGGGGGAGCACTGAAGCTTTCTTT | TRBJ1-1 | TRBD1 | NA | TRBV28
CASSMDPPHTGGRTEAFF | TGTGCCAGTAGTATGGATCCCCCCCACACAGGGGGTCGCACTGAAGCTTTCTTT | TRBJ1-1 | TRBD1 | NA | TRBV19
CSVEELPARTGNGYTF | TGCAGCGTTGAAGAACTCCCTGCGAGGACAGGGAATGGCTACACCTTC | TRBJ1-2 | TRBD1 | NA | TRBV29-1
CASSSNVQGAGEKLFF | TGTGCCAGCAGCTCTAATGTACAGGGGGCTGGTGAAAAACTGTTTTTT | TRBJ1-4 | TRBD1 | NA | TRBV7-7
CASESGGNTEAFF | TGTGCTAGTGAAAGCGGGGGGAACACTGAAGCTTTCTTT | TRBJ1-1 | NA | NA | TRBV12-5
CASSSPRKVETQYF | TGTGCCAGCAGTTCCCCCCGGAAGGTGGAGACCCAGTACTTC | TRBJ2-5 | NA | NA | TRBV6-8
CASSDYRETTEAFF | TGCGCCAGCAGTGACTACAGGGAGACCACTGAAGCTTTCTTT | TRBJ1-1 | NA | NA | TRBV10-2
CASSYVRTGGGYGYTF | TGTGCCAGCAGTTACGTCCGGACAGGGGGCGGCTATGGCTACACCTTC | TRBJ1-2 | TRBD1 | NA | TRBV6-8
CASSLGQGGEKLFF | TGTGCCAGCAGCTTGGGCCAGGGGGGTGAAAAACTGTTTTTT | TRBJ1-4 | TRBD1 | NA | TRBV11-3
CASSPQGSGANVLTF | TGTGCCAGCAGCCCTCAGGGTTCTGGGGCCAACGTCCTGACTTTC | TRBJ2-6 | NA | NA | TRBV11-3
CASARTATSNEKLFF | TGTGCCAGCGCTCGTACGGCGACAAGTAATGAAAAACTGTTTTTT | TRBJ1-4 | NA | NA | TRBV6-8
CASSYETTNYGYTF | TGTGCCAGCAGCTACGAAACGACAAACTATGGCTACACCTTC | TRBJ1-2 | NA | NA | TRBV11-3
CASGRQMEGTAQFF | TGTGCCAGCGGCAGACAGATGGAGGGGACGGCGCAGTTCTTC | TRBJ2-1 | NA | once | TRBV22-1
CASSHGTGQETQYF | TGTGCCAGCTCACACGGGACTGGGCAAGAGACCCAGTACTTC | TRBJ2-5 | NA | NA | TRBV18
CASRVIEPGEKLFF | TGTGCCAGCAGGGTCATAGAACCGGGTGAAAAACTGTTTTTT | TRBJ1-4 | NA | NA | TRBV22-1
CASSLGSMTGTNEKLFF | TGCGCCAGCAGCTTGGGCTCTATGACAGGGACTAATGAAAAACTGTTTTTT | TRBJ1-4 | TRBD1 | NA | TRBV5-1
CASSSFGGTTDTQYF | TGTGCCAGCAGTTCCTTCGGAGGGACGACAGATACGCAGTATTTT | TRBJ2-3 | NA | NA | TRBV6-8
CASSKGTTLDGTDTQYF | TGTGCCAGCAGTAAAGGGACTACCTTAGACGGCACAGATACGCAGTATTTT | TRBJ2-3 | TRBD2 | NA | TRBV6-8
CASSPMTGEKLFF | TGTGCCAGCTCACCTATGACAGGGGAAAAACTGTTTTTT | TRBJ1-4 | TRBD1 | NA | TRBV18
CASSYQRSVTGELFF | TGTGCCAGCAGTTACCAGAGGAGTGTAACCGGGGAGCTGTTTTTT | TRBJ2-2 | NA | NA | TRBV6-8
CASSLALGTSDEQYF | TGTGCCAGCAGCTTGGCCCTCGGGACCTCGGACGAGCAGTACTTC | TRBJ2-7 | NA | NA | TRBV7-5
CASSYGGRAYNEQFF | TGTGCCAGCAGTTACGGGGGCAGGGCCTACAATGAGCAGTTCTTC | TRBJ2-1 | NA | NA | TRBV6-7
CASSRQGYEKLFF | TGTGCCAGCAGTAGACAGGGGTATGAAAAACTGTTTTTT | TRBJ1-4 | TRBD1 | NA | TRBV25-1
CASSPKGPSSSGNTIYF | TGTGCCAGCTCACCGAAGGGACCATCTAGTTCAGGAAACACCATATATTTT | TRBJ1-3 | NA | NA | TRBV18
CASSGTGSFRAFF | TGCGCCAGCAGTGGGACAGGGAGTTTCCGAGCTTTCTTT | TRBJ1-1 | TRBD1 | NA | TRBV10-1
CASAPHREEQFF | TGTGCTAGTGCCCCACATCGGGAGGAGCAGTTCTTC | TRBJ2-1 | NA | NA | TRBV12-5
CATSSSSRTSGGVRTKNIQYF | TGTGCCACCAGCAGCTCATCACGGACTAGCGGGGGGGTGAGGACCAAAAACATTCAGTACTTC | TRBJ2-4 | TRBD2 | few | TRBV15
CASSLGQGNQPQHF | TGTGCCAGCAGTCTCGGACAGGGTAATCAGCCCCAGCATTTT | TRBJ1-5 | TRBD1 | NA | TRBV28
CASSVTSGGASETQYF | TGTGCCAGCAGTGTGACTAGCGGGGGCGCGTCGGAGACCCAGTACTTC | TRBJ2-5 | TRBD2 | NA | TRBV6-8
CASSPNPGLVYTGELFF | TGTGCCAGCAGCCCGAACCCGGGACTAGTGTACACCGGGGAGCTGTTTTTT | TRBJ2-2 | NA | NA | TRBV7-5
CASTRGQVGVEAFF | TGTGCCAGTACCCGTGGACAGGTTGGCGTGGAAGCTTTCTTT | TRBJ1-1 | NA | NA | TRBV12-2
CASRSGQPTEAFF | TGCGCCAGCAGATCGGGACAGCCCACTGAAGCTTTCTTT | TRBJ1-1 | TRBD1 | NA | TRBV10-2
CASSLTSPTYNEQFF | TGCGCCAGCAGCTTAACTAGCCCCACATACAATGAGCAGTTCTTC | TRBJ2-1 | NA | NA | TRBV5-1
CASNGGQGGSYGYTF | TGTGCCAGCAACGGAGGACAGGGGGGGAGCTATGGCTACACCTTC | TRBJ1-2 | TRBD1 | NA | TRBV6-8
CASSGNVNTEAFF | TGTGCCAGTAGTGGCAACGTGAACACTGAAGCTTTCTTT | TRBJ1-1 | NA | NA | TRBV19
CASSRGQGAGNEQFF | TGCGCCAGCAGCAGAGGACAGGGGGCAGGCAATGAGCAGTTCTTC | TRBJ2-1 | TRBD1 | once | TRBV23-1